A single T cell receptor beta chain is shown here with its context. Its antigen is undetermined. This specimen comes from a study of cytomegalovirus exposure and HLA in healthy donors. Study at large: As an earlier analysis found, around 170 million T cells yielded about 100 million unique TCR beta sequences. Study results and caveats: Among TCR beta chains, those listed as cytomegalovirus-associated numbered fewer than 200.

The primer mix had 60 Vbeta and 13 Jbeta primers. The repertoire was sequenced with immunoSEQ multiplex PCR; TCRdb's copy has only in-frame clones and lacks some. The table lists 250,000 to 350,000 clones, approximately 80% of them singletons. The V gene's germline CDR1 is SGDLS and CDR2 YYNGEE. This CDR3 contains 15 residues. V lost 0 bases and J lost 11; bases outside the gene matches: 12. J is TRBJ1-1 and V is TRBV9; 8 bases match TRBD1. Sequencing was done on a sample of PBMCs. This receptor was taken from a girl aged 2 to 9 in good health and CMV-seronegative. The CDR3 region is CASSVEGDRPNEAFF. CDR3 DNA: TGTGCCAGCAGCGTAGAGGGGGACAGGCCGAATGAGGCTTTCTTT.